This TCR beta chain comes out of a study of human T cells and chemical hapten exposure. Study background: All patients underwent weekly scalp dosing with diphenylcyclopropenone for the full roughly 25-week study.

Whole-study findings and limits: Expanded TCRs created a significantly greater count of big CDR3 similarity clusters than controls did.

As to time point: pre-sensitization, week 0. Treatment given: therapeutic diphenylcyclopropenone sensitization with weekly scalp DPC. CDR3 length: 13 amino acids. The germline V gene has CDR1 MDHEN and CDR2 SYDVKM. V lost 0 bases and J lost 6, with 8 bases in between. One entry per CDR3 protein results from TCRdb running MiXCR on the RACE reads. The table shows roughly 40,000 distinct CDR3 sequences, with around 11% occurring only once. This clonotype was found a few times. Its antigen remains unidentified. This clonotype was obtained from a woman under 40 with alopecia areata. Some clones in this sample may be carry-over from other donors' samples. The J gene is TRBJ2-5, the V gene TRBV28; D may be TRBD2 (6 bases). The sample was whole blood, taken in connection with sensitization to the hapten diphenylcyclopropenone (DPC). In nucleotides, the CDR3 is TGTGCCAGCAGTTTATGGGGGGGAAAGACCCAGTACTTC. Protein sequence: CASSLWGGKTQYF.